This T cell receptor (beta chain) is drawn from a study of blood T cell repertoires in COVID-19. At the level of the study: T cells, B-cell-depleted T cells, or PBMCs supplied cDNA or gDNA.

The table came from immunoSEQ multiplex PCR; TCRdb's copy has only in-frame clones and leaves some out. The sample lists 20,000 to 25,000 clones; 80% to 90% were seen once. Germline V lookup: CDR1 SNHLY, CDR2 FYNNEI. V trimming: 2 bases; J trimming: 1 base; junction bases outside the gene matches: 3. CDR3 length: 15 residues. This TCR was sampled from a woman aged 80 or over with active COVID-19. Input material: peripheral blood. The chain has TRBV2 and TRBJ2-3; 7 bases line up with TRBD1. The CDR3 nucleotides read TGTGCCAGCAGTGAAAACGGACAGGGCACAGATACGCAGTATTTT. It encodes CASSENGQGTDTQYF.